Below, 9 T cell receptor beta chains from the same sample are listed, as sequenced in a study of T-cell reconstitution after alpha-beta-depleted transplantation in children. Unique molecular identifiers were incorporated when the TCRbeta library was constructed. TCRdb re-called the PCR reads through MiXCR, storing one row per CDR3 protein. Among around 680,000 distinct CDR3 sequences, approximately 17% were seen once, and the ten largest hold around 0.96%. The material sequenced was PBMCs from the stem cell graft donor, taken from the stem cell graft. All receptors derive from a human donor who donated a stem cell graft to a child with acute myeloid leukemia.

This clonotype was picked up many times. The chain uses TRBV20-1 and TRBJ2-1, with 7 bases identical to TRBD2. With 2 bases clipped from V and 0 bases from J, the junction kept 16 bases outside the gene matches. The CDR3 totals 19 residues. The germline V gene encodes CDR1 DFQATT and CDR2 SNEGSKA (reference sequence). The CDR3 coding sequence is TGCAGTGCTAGAAGGATGTGGGGAGCGGGGAGAAGCTCCTACAATGAGCAGTTCTTC. It specifies CSARRMWGAGRSSYNEQFF.

This clonotype occurred many times. The chain links TRBV7-6 to TRBJ1-1; D is unresolved. V was pared by 0 bases and J by 5 bases, with 10 bases between. This CDR3 is built from 14 residues. The V gene's germline CDR1 is SGHVS and CDR2 FNYEAQ. The CDR3 loop reads CASSLAALGTEAFF. The CDR3 DNA follows: TGTGCCAGCAGCTTAGCGGCCTTGGGGACTGAAGCTTTCTTT.

This clonotype was picked up many times. The chain combines TRBV6-5 with TRBJ1-2; perhaps TRBD1 as D (6 bases). From germline, CDR1 is MNHEY and CDR2 SVGAGI. Trimming took 10 bases from V and 3 from J, leaving 12 bases between them. This CDR3 comprises 12 residues. CDR3 in DNA: TGTGCCACCTCTACAGGGTACTATGGCTACACCTTC. The encoded protein is CATSTGYYGYTF.

This clonotype was seen only once. This clone may be a read error of a much larger clone one base away. J is TRBJ2-4 and V is TRBV7-2; 7 positions match TRBD2. Germline CDR1 reads SGHTA; CDR2 reads FQGNSA. The CDR3 extends over 15 amino acids. The CDR3 here is CASSLGAGAKNTQYF. The CDR3 DNA reads as TGTGCCAGCAGCTTAGGGGCGGGAGCCAAAAACACTCAGTACTTC.

This clonotype was observed many times. This chain connects TRBV9 to TRBJ2-1, with 10 bases aligning to TRBD2. This CDR3 is 14 amino acids long. From germline, CDR1 is SGDLS and CDR2 YYNGEE. V was clipped by 4 bases and J by 9 bases; unmatched bases: 7. The CDR3 loop is CASSSSSGGGEQFF. Written as DNA, the CDR3 is TGTGCCAGCAGCTCATCTAGCGGGGGTGGTGAGCAGTTCTTC.

The rearrangement links TRBV12-3 or TRBV12-4 to TRBJ1-1, with D perhaps TRBD1 (5 bases). This CDR3 is built from 15 residues. The V end lost 5 bases, the J end lost 5 bases, and 18 bases lay between the germline ends. The chain's CDR3 is CASSPRRGRGTEAFF. The DNA for the CDR3 is TGTGCCAGCAGTCCGCGGAGAGGGAGGGGAACTGAAGCTTTCTTT.

This clonotype was counted at least ten times. The CDR3 protein is CASSSTSEGVGANVLTF. In nucleotides, the CDR3 is TGTGCCAGCAGTTCCACCTCAGAGGGGGTTGGGGCCAACGTCCTGACTTTC. The chain carries TRBV6-5 and TRBJ2-6; TRBD1 might be the D (6 bases). V was cut by 4 bases and J by 3 bases, with 16 bases left in between. This CDR3 has 17 amino acids. Looked up from germline, CDR1 is MNHEY and CDR2 is SVGAGI.

This clonotype was seen many times. One junction end does not reproduce the germline sequence, and a read error may be involved. The chain couples TRBV20-1 to TRBJ1-2, with 7 bases aligning to TRBD1. This CDR3 is 13 amino acids long. CDR1 DFQATT and CDR2 SNEGSKA come from the germline V gene (reference sequence). Here the CDR3 reads CSASHTGTVAGLF. For the CDR3, the DNA is TGCAGTGCTAGTCATACCGGGACAGTCGCGGGACTCTTC.

This clonotype was seen a handful of times. This chain links TRBV5-5 with TRBJ1-1; possibly TRBD1 for D (6 bases). V lost 4 bases to trimming and J lost 0 bases, with 13 bases between them. The CDR3 runs to 15 residues. Germline V gives CDR1 SGHKS, CDR2 YYEKEE (reference sequence). CDR3 sequence reads: CASSKEGQLNTEAFF. The CDR3 coding sequence is TGTGCCAGCAGCAAAGAAGGACAGTTGAACACTGAAGCTTTCTTT.